This TCR beta chain was retrieved from a study of shared clonotypes between healthy human individuals. Study at large: The study enrolled two women and a few men aged 18 to 49. The plates for each donor numbered three CD4 naive, three CD4 memory, two CD8 naive and one CD8 memory.

The split of CD4+ cells yielded CD45RA+ naive and CD45RA-negative memory subsets. In the authors' methods: Filtering differed since immunoSEQ provided only junctions, with no quality scores. Sequencing used immunoSEQ multiplex PCR; TCRdb keeps in-frame clones, though not all of them. V and J calls and clone size are those listed in that table; D and trimming were worked out from the DNA. The table includes approximately 180,000 clones, 80% to 95% detected once. What was sequenced was naive CD4+ T cells sorted from blood. Subset noted: CD45RA+ positively selected. The origin of this receptor is a woman younger than 45 in good health.

The CDR3 protein is CASSLVERNTEAFF. The CDR3, as DNA: TGTGCCAGCAGCTTAGTAGAAAGGAACACTGAAGCTTTCTTT. The chain joins TRBV11-2 to TRBJ1-1; D ambiguous. The CDR3 is 14 amino acids. Trimming pared 1 base from V and 1 base from J, leaving 7 bases between. Germline loops: CDR1 SGHAT, CDR2 FQNNGV.